This TCR beta chain was identified in a study of post-analysis software for immune sequencing data. Every TCR beta cDNA library bore unique molecular identifiers. MiXCR, run by TCRdb on the PCR reads, gives a single entry per CDR3 protein. The sample lists about 820,000 distinct CDR3 sequences; 53% were seen once. This clonotype has only a few counts. Antigen: not known. The V and J ends lost 5 bases and 8 bases, in that order; junction bases with no gene match: 12. CDR3 length equals 15 residues. Study-wide results and caveats: Same-batch samples co-clustered strongly by F measure. Roughly 5 TRBV segments occurring more often in patients than controls included TRBV5-6, TRBV5-1 and TRBV20-1.

The sequenced material came from blood. The rearrangement uses TRBV12-3 or TRBV12-4 and TRBJ2-3; TRBD2 agrees at 8 bases. This clonotype originated in a girl under 18 with multiple sclerosis. CDR3 amino acids: CASSPPTSAKVTQYF. The CDR3 DNA reads as TGTGCCAGCAGTCCCCCGACTAGCGCGAAAGTTACGCAGTATTTT.